One sample yielded the 21 T cell receptor beta chains listed below, sequenced in a study of control samples from healthy donors and cancer patients. Assay used: immunoSEQ multiplex PCR; TCRdb lists only in-frame clones, some missing. The table for this sample gives roughly 190,000 clones. The sequenced material came from blood. These receptors were taken from a woman aged 25 to 39 in good health.

The chain employs TRBV7-2 and TRBJ1-1; no clear D gene. V lost 5 bases, J lost 1 base, and 11 bases lay in between. This CDR3 is built from 14 residues. Per germline, CDR1 SGHTA and CDR2 FQGNSA. CDR3 sequence (DNA): TGTGCCAGCAGCCTAAGACACGAGAACACTGAAGCTTTCTTT. The encoded protein is CASSLRHENTEAFF.

This chain uses TRBV6-5 with TRBJ1-1; D remains unclear. The CDR3 length is 14 residues. Germline V gene lookup returns CDR1 MNHEY and CDR2 SVGAGI. V was clipped by 1 base and J by 1 base, with 7 bases between them. DNA for the CDR3: TGTGCCAGCAGTTACTACATTACGAACACTGAAGCTTTCTTT. Amino acids: CASSYYITNTEAFF.

The chain uses TRBV6-5 and TRBJ1-1, with D perhaps matching TRBD1 (5 bases). Per germline, CDR1 MNHEY and CDR2 SVGAGI. The CDR3 sequence is 13 residues long. Deletions cut 2 bases from V and 6 bases from J, with 10 bases between. CDR3 sequence: CASSYGASAEAFF. The CDR3 coding sequence is TGTGCCAGCAGTTACGGGGCCAGTGCTGAAGCTTTCTTT.

The chain employs TRBV2 and TRBJ1-4, with TRBD1 as a possible D gene (5 bases). CDR1 SNHLY and CDR2 FYNNEI come from the germline V gene. This CDR3 spans 14 amino acids. V lost 5 bases to trimming and J lost 4 bases, with 11 bases between them. In nucleotides, the CDR3 is TGTGCCAGCAGTTACCGGGGCTTTAATGAAAAACTGTTTTTT. The encoded protein is CASSYRGFNEKLFF.

The chain combines TRBV7-8 with TRBJ1-1; 7 nucleotides align to TRBD1. CDR3 length: 14 amino acids. Germline V gene sequence: CDR1 SGHVS, CDR2 FQNEAQ. The V and J ends lost 0 bases and 12 bases, in that order; junction bases with no gene match: 10. CDR3: CASSLADRAIATFF. The DNA for the CDR3 is TGTGCCAGCAGCTTAGCCGACAGGGCAATCGCAACTTTCTTT.

The chain combines TRBV4-1 with TRBJ1-6, with TRBD1 matching over 8 bases. Germline CDR1 MGHRA, CDR2 YSYEKL. This CDR3 comprises 14 residues. J was trimmed by 9 bases and V by 5 bases; bases with no gene match: 6. CDR3 sequence reads: CASSSGQGPSPLHF. The CDR3 DNA follows: TGCGCCAGCAGCTCCGGACAGGGCCCTTCACCCCTCCACTTT.

This chain joins TRBV6-1 and TRBJ2-3; 7 positions match TRBD2. Germline V lookup: CDR1 MNHNS, CDR2 SASEGT. V was pared by 1 base and J by 2 bases, with 6 bases of the junction left unmatched. The CDR3 spans 16 residues. In DNA form, the CDR3 reads TGTGCCAGCAGTGAAGGGGGGGGAAGGGCCACAGATACGCAGTATTTT. This translates into CASSEGGGRATDTQYF.

This rearrangement joins TRBV19 to TRBJ1-2; 9 bases map to TRBD1. Germline CDR1 is LNHDA and CDR2 is SQIVND (reference sequence). This CDR3 has 14 residues. J gave up 4 bases and V 9 bases, and 9 bases lay outside the gene matches. The CDR3 nucleotides are TGTGCCAGCTCAACAGGGGGCGAGGGCTATGGCTACACCTTC. Protein product: CASSTGGEGYGYTF.

The genes are TRBV7-9 and TRBJ2-7; TRBD1 agrees at 10 bases. The germline V gene encodes CDR1 SEHNR and CDR2 FQNEAQ (reference sequence). The CDR3 runs to 17 residues. Trimming took 5 bases from V and 4 from J; bases not matched to a gene: 14. This CDR3 is CASSDPTGQGFSYEQYF. The CDR3 DNA reads as TGTGCCAGCAGCGACCCCACGGGACAGGGGTTCAGTTACGAGCAGTACTTC.

V usage is TRBV7-2 and J usage is TRBJ2-3; 7 bases match TRBD2. Trimming took 4 bases from V and 4 from J; bases not matched to a gene: 14. CDR3 size: 17 residues. CDR1 is SGHTA and CDR2 is FQGNSA in the germline V gene. The CDR3 DNA is TGTGCCAGCAGCTCCCGGGGAGCGGGGTTAATCGCAGATACGCAGTATTTT. This gives the protein CASSSRGAGLIADTQYF.

The chain employs TRBV20-1 and TRBJ2-7, with 8 positions matching TRBD1. Germline CDR1 reads DFQATT; CDR2 reads SNEGSKA (reference sequence). The CDR3 covers 10 residues. Trimming removed 6 bases from V and 12 bases from J; junction bases left unmatched: 7. This chain's CDR3 is CSAPGTGAYF. The CDR3 DNA follows: TGCAGTGCGCCTGGGACAGGTGCGTACTTC.

The V gene is TRBV27, the J gene TRBJ2-1; 7 positions match TRBD2. With 5 bases clipped from V and 9 bases from J, the junction kept 7 bases outside the gene matches. The CDR3 consists of 13 residues. The germline V gene encodes CDR1 MNHEY and CDR2 SMNVEV (reference sequence). CDR3 nucleotide sequence: TGTGCCAGCAGTCTCGGACTAGTGGGTGAGCAGTTCTTC. This codes for CASSLGLVGEQFF.

This chain connects TRBV4-3 to TRBJ1-3; unclear D gene. Trimming removed 4 bases at V and 4 bases at J, with 20 bases between. The CDR3 runs to 17 residues. Germline lookup yields CDR1 LGHNA and CDR2 YSLEER. CDR3 sequence (DNA): TGCGCCAGCAGCCCATCATCCCAGTGGCGAAACGGAAACACCATATATTTT. This codes for CASSPSSQWRNGNTIYF.

The chain employs TRBV27 and TRBJ2-1; 10 bases are shared with TRBD2. This CDR3 contains 13 residues. V shed 7 bases and J 6 bases; nucleotides not matched to a gene: 3. Per germline, CDR1 MNHEY and CDR2 SMNVEV (reference sequence). CDR3 DNA sequence: TGTGCCAGCAAGCGGGGGGGCTTCAATGAGCAGTTCTTC. Protein sequence: CASKRGGFNEQFF.

The rearrangement links TRBV10-1 to TRBJ2-2, with 11 bases that match TRBD1. The CDR3 is 16 residues long. V trimming: 6 bases; J trimming: 7 bases; junction bases outside the gene matches: 10. Germline V gene sequence: CDR1 WNHNN, CDR2 SYGVQD (reference sequence). CDR3 coding DNA: TGCGCCAGCAGCGCCAGACCGGGACAGGGGGTCGGGGAGCTGTTTTTT. Its protein is CASSARPGQGVGELFF.

The chain recombines TRBV20-1 with TRBJ1-2; D gene ambiguous. Germline V lookup: CDR1 DFQATT, CDR2 SNEGSKA (reference sequence). V was pared by 3 bases and J by 7 bases, with 21 bases between. CDR3 length equals 15 residues. CDR3 protein: CSASSPDGNTGGYTF. As DNA, the CDR3 is TGCAGTGCTAGTTCCCCGGACGGTAATACGGGTGGCTACACCTTC.

The CDR3 DNA follows: TGTGCCAGCAGCTTAGCCATTACAGGGGATGAACAAGAGACCCAGTACTTC. It codes for CASSLAITGDEQETQYF. The rearrangement links TRBV7-9 to TRBJ2-5; 7 bases are a match to TRBD1. This CDR3 region has 17 residues. With V trimmed by 0 bases and J by 2 bases, 9 bases remained unmatched. The germline gives CDR1 SEHNR, CDR2 FQNEAQ (reference sequence).

V is TRBV18 and J is TRBJ1-1, with 7 bases identical to TRBD1. With V trimmed by 6 bases and J by 5 bases, 9 bases remained unmatched. This CDR3 is built from 14 residues. Germline assignment: CDR1 KGHSH and CDR2 LQKENI. The CDR3 is CASSPGQVRTEAFF. DNA of the CDR3: TGTGCCAGCTCCCCAGGACAGGTTAGGACTGAAGCTTTCTTT.

The genes are TRBV5-1 and TRBJ1-6, with D uncertain. V was shortened by 4 bases and J by 9 bases, with 23 bases between the two germline ends. Germline V gene data show CDR1 as SGHRS and CDR2 as YFSETQ. This CDR3 is 17 amino acids long. Written as DNA, the CDR3 is TGCGCCAGCAGCCCCCCGGGCCTCCTCGGGGAAGGTTCACCCCTCCACTTT. Residues: CASSPPGLLGEGSPLHF.

The chain carries TRBV4-1 and TRBJ1-5; 9 bases line up with TRBD1. The CDR3 is 17 residues long. V trimming: 0 bases; J trimming: 6 bases; junction bases outside the gene matches: 9. Germline V gene data show CDR1 as MGHRA and CDR2 as YSYEKL. CDR3 region: CASSQEGRTGVGQPQHF. CDR3 coding DNA: TGCGCCAGCAGCCAAGAGGGCCGGACAGGGGTAGGTCAGCCCCAGCATTTT.

The chain couples TRBV30 to TRBJ1-6; TRBD1 matches 9 bases. This CDR3 spans 15 amino acids. Germline V lookup: CDR1 GTSNPN, CDR2 SVGIG (reference sequence). J lost 6 bases, V lost 0 bases, and 3 bases had no gene match. The DNA for the CDR3 is TGTGCCTGGAGTGTAACGACAGGGGGTAATTCACCCCTCCACTTT. It yields the protein CAWSVTTGGNSPLHF.